Only a few counts were recorded for the clone carrying this T cell receptor (beta chain). From germline, CDR1 is DFQATT and CDR2 SNEGSKA (reference sequence). Trimming pared 6 bases from V and 9 bases from J, leaving 13 bases between. This CDR3 has 11 residues. This sample is drawn from a study of T cells in Graves' hyperthyroidism and ophthalmopathy. The source material, RNA transcripts, was used to amplify TCR beta CDR3 regions. During a first-round RT-PCR of the TCR CDR3, the HTBI primer set was used. Via MiXCR, TCRdb re-called the multiplex PCR reads, giving one row per CDR3 protein. The sample consists of about 350,000 distinct CDR3 sequences, roughly 13% of them appearing once. Diagnosis rested on symptoms, serum thyroxine and TRAb, thyroid ultrasound, and orbital computed tomography.

This TCR came from a woman aged 25 to 39 with Graves' hyperthyroidism. The V call is TRBV20-1, the J call TRBJ2-3; the D gene is possibly TRBD2 (5 bases). Sequenced: blood. CDR3 DNA: TGCAGTGCCCCGAGGCAGCGGACGCAGTATTTT. This sequence encodes CSAPRQRTQYF.